This TCR beta chain was recorded in a study of PD-1 blockade in mismatch repair-deficient tumors. At the level of the study: Patients had roughly twelve mismatch repair-deficient cancer types, all previously treated and progressing. Study-wide points: Tumor-resident clones, often absent from pretreatment blood, expanded after pembrolizumab and then contracted.

About this clone: The antigen is unknown.

The repertoire was sequenced with immunoSEQ multiplex PCR; TCRdb's copy has only in-frame clones and lacks some. In the table there are tens of thousands of clones, 81% of which are singletons. Per the germline V gene, CDR1 is MNHEY and CDR2 is SVGAGI. CDR3 size: 14 residues. Trimming removed 5 bases at V and 7 bases at J, with 15 bases between. All patients were mismatch repair deficient, assessed by either PCR or immunohistochemistry. A few pembrolizumab responders had their TCRs sequenced. This receptor was identified in an adult with mismatch repair-deficient cancer. The J gene is TRBJ2-1, the V gene TRBV6-5; possible D gene TRBD1, 6 bases. The sequences come from peripheral blood, collected 12 weeks after starting pembrolizumab. CDR3 sequence reads: CASSLSSGANEQFF. The CDR3 DNA sequence: TGTGCCAGCAGTCTCTCGTCAGGGGCGAATGAGCAGTTCTTC.